This entry is about one TCR beta chain. The data originate from a study of siplizumab effects on memory and regulatory T cells. The data were produced by immunoSEQ multiplex PCR, yet TCRdb's version contains in-frame clones alone and is incomplete. The table shows some 100,000 clones, with approximately 92% occurring only once. Trimming left V 7 bases short and J 2 bases short, with 10 bases between. Germline V CDR1 and CDR2: SGDLS, YYNGEE. CDR3 length: 12 residues. The chain uses TRBV9 and TRBJ2-7; D is perhaps TRBD2 (6 bases). Sequencing was done on a sample of non-Treg CD4+ T cells sorted from blood. The TCR was taken from a human donor in good health. Written as DNA, the CDR3 is TGTGCCAGCTCCACGGGGGCCTACGAGCAGTACTTC. Protein sequence: CASSTGAYEQYF. Variable domain in full (rest from reference TRBV9 and TRBJ2-7): DSGVTQTPKHLITATGQRVTLRCSPRSGDLSVYWYQQSLDQGLQFLIQYYNGEERAKGNILERFSAQQFPDLHSELNLSSLELGDSALYFCASSTGAYEQYFGPGTRLTVT.